This T cell receptor (beta chain) was obtained from a study of cytomegalovirus exposure and HLA in healthy donors. This clone was found a few times. The antigen is undetermined. The germline CDR1 and CDR2 sequences are MNHEY and SMNVEV (reference sequence). With 6 bases removed from V and 2 bases from J, the gap between germline ends came to 10 bases. This CDR3 contains 13 residues. Study-level results: An observed cluster of highly shared sequence variants was recorded as a likely sequencing artifact.

The study ran its PCR with 60 Vbeta and 13 Jbeta primers. Profiling relied on immunoSEQ multiplex PCR, and the TCRdb table lists in-frame clones only, not all of them. The sample lists about 160,000 clones, 82% occurring once. This chain joins TRBV27 and TRBJ1-2, with D perhaps matching TRBD1 (5 bases). Source material: PBMCs. This TCR was recovered from a girl between 10 and 17 years old in good health and CMV-seropositive. The CDR3 is CASSPAGNYGYTF. Here the CDR3 DNA reads TGTGCCAGCAGCCCAGCAGGGAACTATGGCTACACCTTC.